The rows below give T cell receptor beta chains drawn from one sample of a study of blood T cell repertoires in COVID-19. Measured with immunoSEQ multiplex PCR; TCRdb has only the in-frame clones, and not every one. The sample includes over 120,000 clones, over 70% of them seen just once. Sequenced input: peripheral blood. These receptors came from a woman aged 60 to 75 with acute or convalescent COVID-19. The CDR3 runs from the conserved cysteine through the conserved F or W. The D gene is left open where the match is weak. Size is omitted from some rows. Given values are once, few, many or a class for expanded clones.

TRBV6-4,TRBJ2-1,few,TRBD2,TGTGCCAGCAGTGACAACACAGCGGGAAATAGTTACAATGAGCAGTTCTTC,CASSDNTAGNSYNEQFF
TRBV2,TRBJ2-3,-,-,TGTGCCAGCAGCACCGGGAGTTTGCCCCCAAGGGGTACGCAGTATTTT,CASSTGSLPPRGTQYF
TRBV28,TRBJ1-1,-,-,TGTGCCAGCAAACTCCAGGGGTGGAGTGCTGAAGCTTTCTTT,CASKLQGWSAEAFF
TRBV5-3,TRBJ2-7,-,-,TGTGCCAGAAGCTTCTGGAGGCGGCGGGTTTGGGTCTACGAGCAGTACTTC,CARSFWRRRVWVYEQYF
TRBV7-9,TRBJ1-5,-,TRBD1,TGTGCCAGCAGCTCCACAGGGGGGGATCAGCCCCAGCATTTT,CASSSTGGDQPQHF
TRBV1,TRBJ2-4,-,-,TGCACCAGCAGCCAAGCACGTGGGGATAGCGGGAGGATTACCGACCTAGCCAAAAACATTCAGTACTTC,CTSSQARGDSGRITDLAKNIQYF
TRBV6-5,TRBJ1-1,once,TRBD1,TGTGCCAGCAGTAAGGGGGACAGTGGGACTGAAGCTTTCTTT,CASSKGDSGTEAFF
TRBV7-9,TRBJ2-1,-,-,TGTGCCAGCAGCTTATCCGGGAACAATGAGCAGTTCTTC,CASSLSGNNEQFF
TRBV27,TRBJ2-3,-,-,TGTGCCAGCAGTCCTTTAGCGGCGCAAAGCACAGATACGCAGTATTTT,CASSPLAAQSTDTQYF
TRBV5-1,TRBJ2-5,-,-,TGCGCCAGCAGACGAGGACAGATCCAAGAGACCCAGTACTTC,CASRRGQIQETQYF
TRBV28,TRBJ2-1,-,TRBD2,TGTGCCAGCAGCTCTCGAGCGGGGAACTACAATGAGCAGTTCTTC,CASSSRAGNYNEQFF
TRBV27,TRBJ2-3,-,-,TGTGCCAGCAGTTTAAGTCTGAGGGCCCGACGCACAGATACGCAGTATTTT,CASSLSLRARRTDTQYF
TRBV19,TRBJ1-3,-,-,TGTGCCAGTAGTATTGGAACACTTTCAGGGGGAAACACCATATATTTT,CASSIGTLSGGNTIYF
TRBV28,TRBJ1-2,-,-,TGTGCCAGCAGTTTCCCCCGGACAGAGATTCCTAACTATGGCTACACCTTC,CASSFPRTEIPNYGYTF
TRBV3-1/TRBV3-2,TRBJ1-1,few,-,TGTGCCAGCAGCCAAGTCGCAGGGGTTCTAAACACTGAAGCTTTCTTT,CASSQVAGVLNTEAFF
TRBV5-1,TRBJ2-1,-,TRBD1,TGCGCCAGCAGCTTGGAGCGGACAGGGCACAATGAGCAGTTCTTC,CASSLERTGHNEQFF
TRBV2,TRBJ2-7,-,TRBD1,TGTGCCAGCAGTGGGGACAGTGGTGAGCAGTACTTC,CASSGDSGEQYF
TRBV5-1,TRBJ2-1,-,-,TGCGCCAGCAGCTTGGCGCGGGTATGGAATGAGCAGTTCTTC,CASSLARVWNEQFF
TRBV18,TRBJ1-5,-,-,TGTGCCAGCTCACCCCGGGCAGGGCAGAATCAGCCCCAGCATTTT,CASSPRAGQNQPQHF
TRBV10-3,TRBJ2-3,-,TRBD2,TGTGCCATCAGGGGACTAGCGGGAGGCGAGGGCACAGATACGCAGTATTTT,CAIRGLAGGEGTDTQYF
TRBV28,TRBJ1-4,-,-,TGTGCCAGCAGTTTTTACGGCAGGGGAGTTGAAAAACTGTTTTTT,CASSFYGRGVEKLFF
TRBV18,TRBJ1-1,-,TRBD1,TGTGCCAGCTCACCCCGGACAGGGGGTAGTACGAACACTGAAGCTTTCTTT,CASSPRTGGSTNTEAFF
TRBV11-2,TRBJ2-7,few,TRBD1,TGTGCCAGCAGCTCTCTAAGGGACAGGGGCTACGAGCAGTACTTC,CASSSLRDRGYEQYF
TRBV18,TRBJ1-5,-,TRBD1,TGTGCCAGCTCGCAGGTTGCGACAGGGGGCAGAGGGGGCAATCAGCCCCAGCATTTT,CASSQVATGGRGGNQPQHF
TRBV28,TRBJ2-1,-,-,TGTGCCAGCACGAGGACAGCGAAGCAGTTCTTC,CASTRTAKQFF
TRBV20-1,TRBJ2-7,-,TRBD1,TGCAGTGCTAGTCTAGGACAGGCCTACGAGCAGTACTTC,CSASLGQAYEQYF
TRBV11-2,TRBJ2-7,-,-,TGTGCCAGCAGCTTAGTGGTGCAGTCCCACGAGCAGTACTTC,CASSLVVQSHEQYF
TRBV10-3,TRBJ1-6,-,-,TGTGCCATCAGACCCACTGGGAGTAATTCACCCCTCCACTTT,CAIRPTGSNSPLHF
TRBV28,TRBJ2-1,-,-,TGTGCCAGCACTCTGGGGGTCCGGAGGGACGATGAGCAGTTCTTC,CASTLGVRRDDEQFF
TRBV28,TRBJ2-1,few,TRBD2,TGTGCCAGCAGTTTGCCCGCCGGGGGTAGCGGGAGAGTCTACAATGAGCAGTTCTTC,CASSLPAGGSGRVYNEQFF
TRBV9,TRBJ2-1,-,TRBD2,TGTGCCAGCAGCGATCCCACTAGCGGCCCTCGGGATGAGCAGTTCTTC,CASSDPTSGPRDEQFF
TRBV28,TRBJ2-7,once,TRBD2,TGTGCCAGCAGTTTCGGCCTAGCGGGAGGGCCTCGGTACGAGCAGTACTTC,CASSFGLAGGPRYEQYF
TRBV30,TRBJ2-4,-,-,TGTGCCTGGAGTGTAATCGGGGTAGCCAAAAACATTCAGTACTTC,CAWSVIGVAKNIQYF
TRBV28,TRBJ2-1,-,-,TGTGCCAGCAGTTTCCATCAGGCCGCGATAGATGAGCAGTTCTTC,CASSFHQAAIDEQFF
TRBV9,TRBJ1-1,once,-,TGTGCCAGCAGCGTAGAACCTATGAACACTGAAGCTTTCTTT,CASSVEPMNTEAFF
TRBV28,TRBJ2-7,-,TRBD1,TGTGCCAGCAGTCCAGGGGGTCCCTACGAGCAGTACTTC,CASSPGGPYEQYF
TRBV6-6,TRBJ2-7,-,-,TGTGCCAGCAGTTACTCGCCGGGAGCAGCGGGCTACGAGCAGTACTTC,CASSYSPGAAGYEQYF
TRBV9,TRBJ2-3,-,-,TGTGCCAGCAGCGAAGGACAGCACACAGATACGCAGTATTTT,CASSEGQHTDTQYF
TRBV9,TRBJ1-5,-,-,TGTGCCAGCAGCGTAGAGTCACGTTGGGACAATAGCAATCAGCCCCAGCATTTT,CASSVESRWDNSNQPQHF
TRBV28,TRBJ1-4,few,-,TGTGCCAGCAGTTTGGCCCCGGGGGGGGGTCCGGAAAAACTGTTTTTT,CASSLAPGGGPEKLFF
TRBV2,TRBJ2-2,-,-,TGTGCCAGCAGTGACGCAGGGAGGTTCGGTGCTGGGGAGCTGTTTTTT,CASSDAGRFGAGELFF
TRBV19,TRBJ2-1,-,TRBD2,TGTGCCAGTAGGACCTTGACTAGCGGGATTTACAATGAGCAGTTCTTC,CASRTLTSGIYNEQFF
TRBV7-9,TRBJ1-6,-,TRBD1,TGTGCCAGCAGCCTGACGTTACGATCAAACAGGGGATACAATTCACCCCTCCACTTT,CASSLTLRSNRGYNSPLHF
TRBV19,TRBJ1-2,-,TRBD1,TGTGCCAGTAAGCCGGACAGGGTTGATGGCTACACCTTC,CASKPDRVDGYTF
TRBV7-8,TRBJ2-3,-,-,TGTGCCAGCAGCACTAGGCAGCGCGCTAGCACAGATACGCAGTATTTT,CASSTRQRASTDTQYF
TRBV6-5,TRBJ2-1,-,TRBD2,TGTGCCAGCAGGAACGGGGAGGGTTACAATGAGCAGTTCTTC,CASRNGEGYNEQFF
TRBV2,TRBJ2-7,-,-,TGTGCCAGCAGCAACCGGGACACCACCTACGAGCAGTACTTC,CASSNRDTTYEQYF
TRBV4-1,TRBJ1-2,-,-,TGCGCCAGCAGCCAAGAACAACAGCTATATGGCTACACCTTC,CASSQEQQLYGYTF
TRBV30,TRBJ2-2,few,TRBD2,TGTGCCTGGAGTGGCGGGAGAACGTACACCGGGGAGCTGTTTTTT,CAWSGGRTYTGELFF
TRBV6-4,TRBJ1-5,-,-,TGTGCCAGCAGCGCTACAGTCAATCAGCCCCAGCATTTT,CASSATVNQPQHF
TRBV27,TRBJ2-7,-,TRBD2,TGTGCCAGCAGTTGGCTAGCGGGAGGCCCCTACGAGCAGTACTTC,CASSWLAGGPYEQYF
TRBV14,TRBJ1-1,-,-,TGTGCCAGCAGCCAGAGGAGGGGCTCGAACACTGAAGCTTTCTTT,CASSQRRGSNTEAFF
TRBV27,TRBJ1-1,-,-,TGTGCCAGCAGTTTCGGGGGAACTAAGGGAGCTTTCTTT,CASSFGGTKGAFF
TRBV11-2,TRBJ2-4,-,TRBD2,TGTGCCAGCACCGGGTGGACTAGCGGGAGCCCCGGGGCCAAAAACATTCAGTACTTC,CASTGWTSGSPGAKNIQYF
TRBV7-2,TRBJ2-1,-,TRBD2,TGTGCCAGCAGCACTAGCGGTTGGAGGAATGAGCAGTTCTTC,CASSTSGWRNEQFF
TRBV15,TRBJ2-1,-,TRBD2,TGTGCCACCAGCAGAGAGGTTAGCGGGTACTACAATGAGCAGTTCTTC,CATSREVSGYYNEQFF
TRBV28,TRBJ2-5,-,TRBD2,TGTGCCAGCAGTGCGGGAGTGGGAAATCAAGAGACCCAGTACTTC,CASSAGVGNQETQYF
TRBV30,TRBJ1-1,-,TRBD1,TGTGCCTGGATTCAGGGGGCGGGTGAAGCTTTCTTT,CAWIQGAGEAFF
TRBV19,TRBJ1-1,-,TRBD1,TGTGCCAGTAGTATCCCACGGACAGGGCGGGCTGAAGCTTTCTTT,CASSIPRTGRAEAFF